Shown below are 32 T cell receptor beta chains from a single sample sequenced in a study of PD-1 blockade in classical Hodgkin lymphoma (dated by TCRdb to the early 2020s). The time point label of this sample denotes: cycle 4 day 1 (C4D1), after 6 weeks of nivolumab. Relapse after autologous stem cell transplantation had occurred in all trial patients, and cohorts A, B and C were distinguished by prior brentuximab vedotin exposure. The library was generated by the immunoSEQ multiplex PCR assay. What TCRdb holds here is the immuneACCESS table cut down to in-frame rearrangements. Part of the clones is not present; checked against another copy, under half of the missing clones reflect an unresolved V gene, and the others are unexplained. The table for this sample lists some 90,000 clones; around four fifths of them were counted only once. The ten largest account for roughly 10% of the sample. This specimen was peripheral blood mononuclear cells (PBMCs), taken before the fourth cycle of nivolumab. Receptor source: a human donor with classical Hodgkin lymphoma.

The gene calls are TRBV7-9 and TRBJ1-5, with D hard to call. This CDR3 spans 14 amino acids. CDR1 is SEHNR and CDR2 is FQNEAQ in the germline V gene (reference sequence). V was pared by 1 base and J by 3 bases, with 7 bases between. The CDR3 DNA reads TGTGCCAGCAGCTTAGAAGGGTTCAATCAGCCCCAGCATTTT. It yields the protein CASSLEGFNQPQHF.

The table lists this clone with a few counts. CDR3 loop: CASSPRGGSYEQYF. As DNA, the CDR3 is TGTGCCAGCTCACCACGGGGCGGTTCCTACGAGCAGTACTTC. The chain combines TRBV18 with TRBJ2-7; D is perhaps TRBD1 (5 bases). The CDR3 sequence is 14 residues long. In germline, CDR1 is KGHSH, CDR2 LQKENI. V was trimmed by 1 base and J by 1 base, leaving 8 bases between them.

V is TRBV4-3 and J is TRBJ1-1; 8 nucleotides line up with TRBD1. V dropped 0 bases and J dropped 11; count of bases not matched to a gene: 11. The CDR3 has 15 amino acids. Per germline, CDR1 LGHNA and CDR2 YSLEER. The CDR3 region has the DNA TGCGCCAGCAGCCAAGATTATCCGGGACAGGCTGGGGCTTTCTTT. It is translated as CASSQDYPGQAGAFF.

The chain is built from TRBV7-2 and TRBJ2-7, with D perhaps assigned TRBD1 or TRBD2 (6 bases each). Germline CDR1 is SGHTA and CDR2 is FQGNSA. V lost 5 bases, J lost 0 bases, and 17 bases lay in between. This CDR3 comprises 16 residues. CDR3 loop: CASSARRGSPSYEQYF. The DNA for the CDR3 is TGTGCCAGCAGCGCCCGGAGGGGGTCCCCCTCCTACGAGCAGTACTTC.

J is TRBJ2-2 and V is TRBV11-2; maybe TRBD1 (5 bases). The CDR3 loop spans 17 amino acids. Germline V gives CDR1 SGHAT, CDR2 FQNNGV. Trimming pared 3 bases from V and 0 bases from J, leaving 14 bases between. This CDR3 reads CASSFVITGANTGELFF. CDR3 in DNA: TGTGCCAGCAGCTTTGTGATAACAGGAGCGAACACCGGGGAGCTGTTTTTT.

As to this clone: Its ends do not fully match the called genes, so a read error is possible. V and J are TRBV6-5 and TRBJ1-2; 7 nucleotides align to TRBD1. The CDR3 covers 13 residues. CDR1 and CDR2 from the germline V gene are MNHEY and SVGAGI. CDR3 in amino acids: CASSPGTVYGYTF. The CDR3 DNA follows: TGTGCTAGCAGTCCCGGGACAGTCTATGGCTACACCTTC.

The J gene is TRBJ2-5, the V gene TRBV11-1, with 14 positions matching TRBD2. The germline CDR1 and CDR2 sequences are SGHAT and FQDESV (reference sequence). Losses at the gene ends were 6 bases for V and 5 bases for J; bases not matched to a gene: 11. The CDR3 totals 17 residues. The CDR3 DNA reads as TGTGCCAGCAGAGACGGACTAGCGGGGGGACGTAGTGAGACCCAGTACTTC. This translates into CASRDGLAGGRSETQYF.

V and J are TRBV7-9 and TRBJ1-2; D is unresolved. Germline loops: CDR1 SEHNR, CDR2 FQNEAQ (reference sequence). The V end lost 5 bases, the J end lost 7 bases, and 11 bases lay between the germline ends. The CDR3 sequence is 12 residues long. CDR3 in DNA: TGTGCCAGCAGCGCGGGTGCGGCTGGCTACACCTTC. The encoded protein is CASSAGAAGYTF.

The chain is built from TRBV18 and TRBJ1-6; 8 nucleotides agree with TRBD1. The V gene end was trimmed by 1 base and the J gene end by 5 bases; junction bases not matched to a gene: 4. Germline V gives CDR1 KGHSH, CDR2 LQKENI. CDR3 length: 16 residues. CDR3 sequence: CASSPRRGLNNSPLHF. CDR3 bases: TGTGCCAGCTCACCACGCAGGGGGCTGAATAATTCACCCCTCCACTTT.

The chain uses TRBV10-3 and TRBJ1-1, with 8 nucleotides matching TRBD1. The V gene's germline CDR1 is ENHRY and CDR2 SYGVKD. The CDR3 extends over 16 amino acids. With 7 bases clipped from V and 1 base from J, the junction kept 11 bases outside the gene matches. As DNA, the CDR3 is TGTGCCATCAATCGCGGACAGGGTGCAGGGAACACTGAAGCTTTCTTT. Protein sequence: CAINRGQGAGNTEAFF.

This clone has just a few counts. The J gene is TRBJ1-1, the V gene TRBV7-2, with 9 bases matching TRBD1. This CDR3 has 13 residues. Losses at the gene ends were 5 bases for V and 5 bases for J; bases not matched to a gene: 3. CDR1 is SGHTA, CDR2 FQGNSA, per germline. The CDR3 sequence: CASSTGGSTEAFF. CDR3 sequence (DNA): TGTGCCAGCAGCACAGGGGGCTCGACTGAAGCTTTCTTT.

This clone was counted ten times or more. The CDR3 loop is CAISLLGTALNTGELFF. The CDR3, as DNA: TGTGCCATTTCCCTCCTCGGGACGGCTCTGAACACCGGGGAGCTGTTTTTT. V and J are TRBV10-3 and TRBJ2-2; either TRBD1 or TRBD2 may fit D (5 bases each). Trimming took off 9 bases at V and 1 base at J, with 21 bases between the two ends. There are 17 residues in the CDR3. Germline assignment: CDR1 ENHRY and CDR2 SYGVKD.

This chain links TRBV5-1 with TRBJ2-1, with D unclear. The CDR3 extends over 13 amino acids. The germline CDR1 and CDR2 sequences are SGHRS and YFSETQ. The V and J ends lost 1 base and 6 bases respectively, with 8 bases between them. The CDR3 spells CASSLSTGNEQFF. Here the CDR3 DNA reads TGCGCCAGCAGCTTGTCTACGGGCAATGAGCAGTTCTTC.

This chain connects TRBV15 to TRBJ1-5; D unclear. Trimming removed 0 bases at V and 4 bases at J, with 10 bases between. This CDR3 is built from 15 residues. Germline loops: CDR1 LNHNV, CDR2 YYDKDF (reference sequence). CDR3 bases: TGTGCCACCAGCAGAGATCCAACACCAAATCAGCCCCAGCATTTT. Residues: CATSRDPTPNQPQHF.

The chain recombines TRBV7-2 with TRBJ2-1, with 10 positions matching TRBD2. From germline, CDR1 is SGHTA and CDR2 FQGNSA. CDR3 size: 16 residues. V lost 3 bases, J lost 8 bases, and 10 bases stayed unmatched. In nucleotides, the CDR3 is TGTGCCAGCAGCTTCCAACTAGCGGGAAAAGGGGATGAGCAGTTCTTC. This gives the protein CASSFQLAGKGDEQFF. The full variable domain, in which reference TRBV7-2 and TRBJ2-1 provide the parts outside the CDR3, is GAGVSQSPSNKVTEKGKDVELRCDPISGHTALYWYRQSLGQGLEFLIYFQGNSAPDKSGLPSDRFSAERTGGSVSTLTIQRTQQEDSAVYLCASSFQLAGKGDEQFFGPGTRLTVL.

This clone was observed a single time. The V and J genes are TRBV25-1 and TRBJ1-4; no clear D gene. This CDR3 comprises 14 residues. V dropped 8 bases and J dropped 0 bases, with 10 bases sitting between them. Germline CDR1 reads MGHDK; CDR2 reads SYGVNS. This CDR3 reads CASSEMATNEKLFF. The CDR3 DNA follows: TGTGCCAGCTCAGAAATGGCAACTAATGAAAAACTGTTTTTT.

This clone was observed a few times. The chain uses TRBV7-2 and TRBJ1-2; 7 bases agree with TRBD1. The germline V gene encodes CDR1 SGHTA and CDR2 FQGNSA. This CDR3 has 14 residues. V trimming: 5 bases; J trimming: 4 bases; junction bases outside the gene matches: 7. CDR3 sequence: CASSIGQASYGYTF. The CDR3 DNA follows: TGTGCCAGCAGCATCGGACAGGCGTCCTATGGCTACACCTTC.

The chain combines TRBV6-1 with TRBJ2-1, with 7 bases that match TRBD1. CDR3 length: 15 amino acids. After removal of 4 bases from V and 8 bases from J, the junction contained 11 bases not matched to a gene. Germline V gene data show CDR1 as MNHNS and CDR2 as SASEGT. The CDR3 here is CASSVTGVRGDEQFF. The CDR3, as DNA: TGTGCCAGCAGTGTAACAGGGGTGAGGGGCGATGAGCAGTTCTTC.

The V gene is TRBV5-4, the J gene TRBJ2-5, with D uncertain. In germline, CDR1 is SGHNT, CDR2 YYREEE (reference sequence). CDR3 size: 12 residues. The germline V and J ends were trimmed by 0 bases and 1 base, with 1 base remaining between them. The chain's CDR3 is CASSLGQETQYF. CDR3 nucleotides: TGTGCCAGCAGCTTGGGCCAAGAGACCCAGTACTTC.

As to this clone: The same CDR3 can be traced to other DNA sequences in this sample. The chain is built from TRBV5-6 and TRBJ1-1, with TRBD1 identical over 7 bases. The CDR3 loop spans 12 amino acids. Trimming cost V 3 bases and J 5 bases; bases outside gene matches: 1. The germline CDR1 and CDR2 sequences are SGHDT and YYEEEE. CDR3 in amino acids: CASSYRGTEAFF. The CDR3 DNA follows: TGTGCCAGCAGCTACAGGGGAACTGAAGCTTTCTTT.

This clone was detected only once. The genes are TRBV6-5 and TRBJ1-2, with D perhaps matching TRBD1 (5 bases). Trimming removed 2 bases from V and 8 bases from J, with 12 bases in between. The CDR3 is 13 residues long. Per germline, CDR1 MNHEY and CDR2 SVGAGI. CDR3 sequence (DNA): TGTGCCAGCAGTTACGTGGGGACGGGGGGCTACACCTTC. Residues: CASSYVGTGGYTF.

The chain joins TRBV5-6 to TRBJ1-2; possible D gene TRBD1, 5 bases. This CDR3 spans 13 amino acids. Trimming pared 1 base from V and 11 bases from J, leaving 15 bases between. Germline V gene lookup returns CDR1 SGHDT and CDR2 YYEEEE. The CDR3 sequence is CASSLIGADAYTF. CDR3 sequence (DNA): TGTGCCAGCAGCTTGATTGGGGCAGACGCTTACACCTTC.

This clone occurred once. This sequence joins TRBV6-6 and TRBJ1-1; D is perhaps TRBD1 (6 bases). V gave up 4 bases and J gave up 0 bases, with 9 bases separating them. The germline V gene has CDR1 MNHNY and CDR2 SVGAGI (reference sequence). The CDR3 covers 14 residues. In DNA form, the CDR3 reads TGTGCCAGCAGTTTCAACAGGGTGAACACTGAAGCTTTCTTT. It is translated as CASSFNRVNTEAFF.

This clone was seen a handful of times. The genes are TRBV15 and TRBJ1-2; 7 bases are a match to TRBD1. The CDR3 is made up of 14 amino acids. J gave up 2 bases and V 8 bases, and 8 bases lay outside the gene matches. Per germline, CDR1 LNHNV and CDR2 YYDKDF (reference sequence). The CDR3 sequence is CATGIGQDNYGYTF. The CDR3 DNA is TGTGCCACCGGCATTGGACAGGACAACTATGGCTACACCTTC.

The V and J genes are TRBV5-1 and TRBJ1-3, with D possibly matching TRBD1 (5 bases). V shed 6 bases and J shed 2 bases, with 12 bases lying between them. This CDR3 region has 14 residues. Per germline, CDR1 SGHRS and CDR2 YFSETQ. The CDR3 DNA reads TGCGCCAGCACCAATGGGGACGCTGGAAACACCATATATTTT. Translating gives CASTNGDAGNTIYF.

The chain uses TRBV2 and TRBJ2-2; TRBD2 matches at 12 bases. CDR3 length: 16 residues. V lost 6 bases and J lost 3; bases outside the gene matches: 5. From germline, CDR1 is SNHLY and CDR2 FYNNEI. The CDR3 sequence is CASRTTSGGDTGELFF. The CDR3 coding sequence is TGTGCCAGCAGAACGACTAGCGGGGGAGACACCGGGGAGCTGTTTTTT.

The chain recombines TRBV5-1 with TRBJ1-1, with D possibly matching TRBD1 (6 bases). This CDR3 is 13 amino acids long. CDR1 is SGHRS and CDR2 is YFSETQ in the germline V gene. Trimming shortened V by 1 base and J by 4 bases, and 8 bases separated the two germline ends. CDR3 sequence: CASSLRGGTEAFF. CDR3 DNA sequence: TGCGCCAGCAGCTTGAGGGGGGGCACTGAAGCTTTCTTT. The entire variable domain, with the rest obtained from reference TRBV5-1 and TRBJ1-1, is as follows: KAGVTQTPRYLIKTRGQQVTLSCSPISGHRSVSWYQQTPGQGLQFLFEYFSETQRNKGNFPGRFSGRQFSNSRSEMNVSTLELGDSALYLCASSLRGGTEAFFGQGTRLTVV.

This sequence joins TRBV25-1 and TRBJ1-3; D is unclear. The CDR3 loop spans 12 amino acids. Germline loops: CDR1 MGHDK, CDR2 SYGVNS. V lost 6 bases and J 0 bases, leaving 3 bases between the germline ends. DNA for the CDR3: TGTGCCAGCAGGGCCTCTGGAAACACCATATATTTT. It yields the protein CASRASGNTIYF.

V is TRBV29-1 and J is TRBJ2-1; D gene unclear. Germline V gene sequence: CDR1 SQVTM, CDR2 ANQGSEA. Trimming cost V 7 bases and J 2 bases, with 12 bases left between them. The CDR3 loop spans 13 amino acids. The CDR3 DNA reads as TGCAGCGAAAGCCCTCCGCCCTACAATGAGCAGTTCTTC. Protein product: CSESPPPYNEQFF.

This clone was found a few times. The CDR3 nucleotides read TGTGCCAGCAGTTTAGGGCGGAATCAGCCCCAGCATTTT. It encodes CASSLGRNQPQHF. The rearrangement uses TRBV28 and TRBJ1-5, with D unclear. Germline V gene sequence: CDR1 MDHEN, CDR2 SYDVKM. The CDR3 length is 13 residues. V lost 2 bases and J 4 bases, leaving 6 bases between the germline ends.

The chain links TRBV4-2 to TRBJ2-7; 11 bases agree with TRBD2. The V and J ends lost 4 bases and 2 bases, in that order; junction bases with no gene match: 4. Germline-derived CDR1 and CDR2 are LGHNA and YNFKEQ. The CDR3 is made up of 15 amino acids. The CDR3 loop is CASSLGTSGPYEQYF. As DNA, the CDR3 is TGTGCCAGCAGCCTCGGGACTAGCGGCCCCTACGAGCAGTACTTC.

The CDR3 here is CASSSDRVPQSRANVLTF. The CDR3 nucleotides are TGTGCCAGCAGCAGCGATAGAGTGCCACAAAGTCGGGCCAACGTCCTGACTTTC. The V gene is TRBV7-7, the J gene TRBJ2-6; no firm D call. The V and J ends lost 5 bases and 5 bases respectively, with 22 bases between them. CDR1 is SSHAT and CDR2 is FNYEAQ in the germline V gene (reference sequence). CDR3 size: 18 residues.